Below are 22 T cell receptor beta chains sequenced from a single sample in a study of OX40 agonist ivuxolimab in advanced cancers. Measured with immunoSEQ multiplex PCR; TCRdb has only the in-frame clones, and not every one. The sample gives roughly 70,000 clones, approximately 90% of which show up once; approximately 3% is in the top ten. The sequences come from CD4+ or CD8+ T cells sorted from blood, collected in a trial of the OX40 agonist ivuxolimab. These receptors were collected from an adult with an advanced solid tumor such as melanoma, head and neck, liver or kidney cancer.

J is TRBJ1-5 and V is TRBV2; 8 nucleotides agree with TRBD1. After removal of 8 bases from V and 6 bases from J, the junction contained 9 bases not matched to a gene. The CDR3 spans 14 residues. In germline, CDR1 is SNHLY, CDR2 FYNNEI. CDR3 in DNA: TGTGCCAGCGTTCAGGGGGCGGCAGGTCAGCCCCAGCATTTT. Translated: CASVQGAAGQPQHF.

This chain links TRBV18 with TRBJ2-7; D is perhaps TRBD2 (6 bases). Germline V gene sequence: CDR1 KGHSH, CDR2 LQKENI. There are 14 residues in the CDR3. Trimming took 3 bases from V and 5 from J, leaving 14 bases between them. CDR3: CASSPSDYPDEQYF. The DNA of the CDR3 is TGTGCCAGCTCACCCTCGGACTACCCGGACGAGCAGTACTTC.

This chain joins TRBV15 and TRBJ2-6; tentatively, D is TRBD1 (5 bases). Per the germline V gene, CDR1 is LNHNV and CDR2 is YYDKDF (reference sequence). Trimming stripped 3 bases from V and 0 bases from J, with 9 bases between. The CDR3 has 16 residues. CDR3 sequence (DNA): TGTGCCACCAGCAGTTACAGGAGCTCTGGGGCCAACGTCCTGACTTTC. This sequence encodes CATSSYRSSGANVLTF. Variable domain in full (rest from reference TRBV15 and TRBJ2-6): DAMVIQNPRYQVTQFGKPVTLSCSQTLNHNVMYWYQQKSSQAPKLLFHYYDKDFNNEADTPDNFQSRRPNTSFCFLDIRSPGLGDTAMYLCATSSYRSSGANVLTFGAGSRLTVL.

This clone was seen a handful of times. The rearrangement links TRBV11-2 to TRBJ1-3; 7 bases line up with TRBD1. The CDR3 has 12 residues. Germline loops: CDR1 SGHAT, CDR2 FQNNGV. Trimming at V came to 6 bases and at J to 6 bases, leaving 2 bases not matched to a gene. The CDR3 is CASRQGLNTIYF. CDR3 sequence (DNA): TGTGCCAGCAGACAGGGGCTAAACACCATATATTTT. The variable domain in full, with the rest retrieved from reference TRBV11-2 and TRBJ1-3, is EAGVAQSPRYKIIEKRQSVAFWCNPISGHATLYWYQQILGQGPKLLIQFQNNGVVDDSQLPKDRFSAERLKGVDSTLKIQPAKLEDSAVYLCASRQGLNTIYFGEGSWLTVV.

This chain links TRBV7-9 with TRBJ1-4; 11 nucleotides agree with TRBD1. The trim removed 5 bases at V and 7 bases at J, leaving 3 bases unmatched. Germline CDR1 reads SEHNR; CDR2 reads FQNEAQ (reference sequence). The CDR3 loop spans 14 amino acids. The CDR3 loop is CASSPGTGGEKLFF. The CDR3 DNA follows: TGTGCCAGCAGCCCGGGGACAGGGGGTGAAAAACTGTTTTTT.

The V call is TRBV7-2, the J call TRBJ1-5; the match to TRBD1 covers 7 bases. Germline CDR1 is SGHTA and CDR2 is FQGNSA. CDR3 size: 15 residues. Losses at the gene ends were 5 bases for V and 7 bases for J; bases not matched to a gene: 11. Here the CDR3 reads CASSTRQGEGQPQHF. For the CDR3, the DNA is TGTGCCAGCAGCACGAGACAGGGAGAAGGGCAGCCCCAGCATTTT.

The chain couples TRBV19 to TRBJ1-5; 7 bases map to TRBD1. Germline values: CDR1 LNHDA, CDR2 SQIVND (reference sequence). This CDR3 has 15 amino acids. Losses at the gene ends were 7 bases for V and 6 bases for J; bases not matched to a gene: 12. The CDR3 region is CASNNPDRRGQPQHF. Written as DNA, the CDR3 is TGTGCCAGTAACAATCCGGACAGGAGGGGTCAGCCCCAGCATTTT.

The chain carries TRBV19 and TRBJ2-7, with 11 nucleotides matching TRBD1. The CDR3 covers 13 residues. The germline V gene encodes CDR1 LNHDA and CDR2 SQIVND (reference sequence). The V segment lost 9 bases and the J segment 6 bases; nucleotides outside the gene matches: 7. CDR3 nucleotides: TGTGCCAGCATGGGACAGGGGGGGCGCGAGCAGTACTTC. As protein: CASMGQGGREQYF.

This CDR3 is CASSLYYSPYEQYF. The CDR3 region has the DNA TGTGCCAGCAGCTTGTATTACAGCCCCTACGAGCAGTACTTC. The chain employs TRBV5-6 and TRBJ2-7, with unresolved D. This CDR3 comprises 14 residues. Trimming left V 1 base short and J 2 bases short, with 10 bases between. Per the germline V gene, CDR1 is SGHDT and CDR2 is YYEEEE.

V is TRBV29-1 and J is TRBJ1-1; D is perhaps TRBD1 (6 bases). V dropped 7 bases and J dropped 3 bases, with 21 bases sitting between them. This CDR3 has 15 residues. Germline-derived CDR1 and CDR2 are SQVTM and ANQGSEA. CDR3 in DNA: TGCAGCGCCGCTCGCCCGGGGGGCCGTCACACTGAAGCTTTCTTT. It encodes CSAARPGGRHTEAFF.

This clone was picked up a small number of times. The gene calls are TRBV10-3 and TRBJ2-3; a weak D match, TRBD2 (6 bases). The germline V gene encodes CDR1 ENHRY and CDR2 SYGVKD. Trimming removed 2 bases at V and 4 bases at J, with 7 bases between. The CDR3 length is 13 residues. The CDR3 protein is CAISEREPDTQYF. CDR3 coding DNA: TGTGCCATCAGTGAGCGGGAGCCAGATACGCAGTATTTT.

This chain uses TRBV6-1 with TRBJ2-2; D might be TRBD2 (5 bases). The ends were cut back, 7 bases at V and 5 bases at J, with 17 bases in the middle. Germline lookup yields CDR1 MNHNS and CDR2 SASEGT. CDR3 length: 15 amino acids. The CDR3 DNA reads as TGTGCCAGCACCTGGGAGAGGGAAGGGACCGGGGAGCTGTTTTTT. Its protein is CASTWEREGTGELFF.

Here the CDR3 DNA reads TGTGCCAGCTCACCGGGTGGGAATTTTGGCGGCTACGAGCAGTACTTC. Translated: CASSPGGNFGGYEQYF. The V and J genes are TRBV18 and TRBJ2-7, with no clear D. The CDR3 contains 16 residues. Trimming removed 3 bases at V and 3 bases at J, with 18 bases between. Germline values: CDR1 KGHSH, CDR2 LQKENI.

V is TRBV5-1 and J is TRBJ2-3; TRBD2 aligns across 8 bases. With 0 bases clipped from V and 4 bases from J, the junction kept 13 bases outside the gene matches. Germline V gives CDR1 SGHRS, CDR2 YFSETQ. The CDR3 has 18 amino acids. The CDR3 DNA reads TGCGCCAGCAGCTTGGCACGGGAGGGACGGCCCTTGCCAGATACGCAGTATTTT. Translated: CASSLAREGRPLPDTQYF.

The chain is built from TRBV5-5 and TRBJ2-7, with 9 bases matching TRBD1. Germline CDR1 SGHKS, CDR2 YYEKEE (reference sequence). There are 19 residues in the CDR3. Germline trimming cut 4 bases from V and 2 bases from J; bases unmatched to any gene: 19. For the CDR3, the DNA is TGTGCCAGCAGCCCCCTCCGGGACAGGGTAATATTTAATACCTACGAGCAGTACTTC. Residues: CASSPLRDRVIFNTYEQYF.

Sample share makes this clone medium-sized. The V and J genes are TRBV7-3 and TRBJ1-1, with 9 bases that match TRBD1. Germline CDR1 reads SGHTA; CDR2 reads FQGTGA. J gave up 3 bases and V 4 bases, and 3 bases lay outside the gene matches. The CDR3 loop spans 14 amino acids. The CDR3 sequence is CASSSDRGDTEAFF. In DNA form, the CDR3 reads TGTGCCAGCAGCTCGGACAGGGGAGACACTGAAGCTTTCTTT. Drawing the rest from reference TRBV7-3 and TRBJ1-1, the complete variable domain is GAGVSQTPSNKVTEKGKYVELRCDPISGHTALYWYRQSLGQGPEFLIYFQGTGAADDSGLPNDRFFAVRPEGSVSTLKIQRTERGDSAVYLCASSSDRGDTEAFFGQGTRLTVV.

The chain couples TRBV18 to TRBJ1-3; TRBD1 matches at 7 bases. V trimming: 3 bases; J trimming: 7 bases; junction bases outside the gene matches: 6. In germline, CDR1 is KGHSH, CDR2 LQKENI. The CDR3 length is 14 residues. Written as DNA, the CDR3 is TGTGCCAGCTCACCTATGACAGGGTGGAACACCATATATTTT. Protein sequence: CASSPMTGWNTIYF. The full variable domain, completed using reference TRBV18 and TRBJ1-3, is NAGVMQNPRHLVRRRGQEARLRCSPMKGHSHVYWYRQLPEEGLKFMVYLQKENIIDESGMPKERFSAEFPKEGPSILRIQQVVRGDSAAYFCASSPMTGWNTIYFGEGSWLTVV.

The V call is TRBV7-8, the J call TRBJ2-1, with D possibly matching TRBD2 (6 bases). Germline V gene data show CDR1 as SGHVS and CDR2 as FQNEAQ. Between the trimmed V and J ends, which lost 4 bases and 4 bases, there was a span of 14 bases. CDR3 length: 15 amino acids. The CDR3 spells CASSSTGTSYNEQFF. CDR3 DNA: TGTGCCAGCAGCTCCACCGGGACTTCGTACAATGAGCAGTTCTTC.

The V call is TRBV5-1, the J call TRBJ2-1, with D hard to call. This CDR3 contains 17 residues. The V end was cut by 4 bases, the J end by 6 bases, with 23 bases between. CDR1 and CDR2 from the germline V gene are SGHRS and YFSETQ. The CDR3 region has the DNA TGCGCCAGCAGCGGTATTTCAAACGCATGGGGTATCAATGAGCAGTTCTTC. The encoded protein is CASSGISNAWGINEQFF. The full variable domain, with the rest looked up from reference TRBV5-1 and TRBJ2-1, is KAGVTQTPRYLIKTRGQQVTLSCSPISGHRSVSWYQQTPGQGLQFLFEYFSETQRNKGNFPGRFSGRQFSNSRSEMNVSTLELGDSALYLCASSGISNAWGINEQFFGPGTRLTVL.

This clone showed up just a few times. The rearrangement joins TRBV5-1 to TRBJ1-4, with D uncertain. Trimming removed 0 bases from V and 4 bases from J, with 7 bases in between. The germline CDR1 and CDR2 sequences are SGHRS and YFSETQ. This CDR3 has 14 amino acids. The CDR3 region is CASSLDPRNEKLFF. CDR3 sequence (DNA): TGCGCCAGCAGCTTGGACCCTCGTAATGAAAAACTGTTTTTT.

This clone occurred once. The V and J genes are TRBV30 and TRBJ2-2; 8 bases line up with TRBD1. Germline loops: CDR1 GTSNPN, CDR2 SVGIG (reference sequence). After removal of 1 base from V and 5 bases from J, the junction contained 6 bases not matched to a gene. CDR3 length: 15 amino acids. Here the CDR3 reads CAWSADRVGTGELFF. CDR3 nucleotide sequence: TGTGCCTGGAGTGCGGACAGGGTTGGGACCGGGGAGCTGTTTTTT.

This chain joins TRBV2 and TRBJ2-7, with D possibly being TRBD2 (6 bases). V lost 4 bases and J lost 0, with 10 bases in between. CDR1 is SNHLY and CDR2 is FYNNEI in the germline V gene. The CDR3 is made up of 14 amino acids. The CDR3 nucleotides read TGTGCCAGCAGTGTCGGGAGAGACTCCTACGAGCAGTACTTC. As protein: CASSVGRDSYEQYF.